The 26 T cell receptor beta chains reported below all come from one sample, sequenced in a study of T cell responses to AZD1222 COVID-19 vaccine. The data were produced by immunoSEQ multiplex PCR, yet TCRdb's version contains in-frame clones alone and is incomplete. This table holds some 140,000 clones, approximately 87% found once. Sample: peripheral blood, taken on day 0 of MenACWY control vaccination. These receptors all stem from an adult in good health.

J is TRBJ2-2 and V is TRBV5-1; D remains unclear. From germline, CDR1 is SGHRS and CDR2 YFSETQ. V was cut by 1 base and J by 4 bases, with 8 bases left in between. This CDR3 has 14 amino acids. Here the CDR3 reads CASSLSGSTGELFF. CDR3 nucleotide sequence: TGCGCCAGCAGCTTGTCGGGCAGCACCGGGGAGCTGTTTTTT.

The V gene is TRBV29-1, the J gene TRBJ1-1, with 7 bases identical to TRBD1. The germline V gene has CDR1 SQVTM and CDR2 ANQGSEA. V gave up 5 bases and J gave up 3 bases; unmatched junction bases: 9. The CDR3 is 14 residues long. CDR3 DNA sequence: TGCAGCGTTTCCCACGGGCAGGGGGACACTGAAGCTTTCTTT. As protein: CSVSHGQGDTEAFF.

The chain carries TRBV11-2 and TRBJ1-1; D gene ambiguous. In germline, CDR1 is SGHAT, CDR2 FQNNGV. The CDR3 has 12 residues. V gave up 3 bases and J gave up 1 base, with 3 bases separating them. In nucleotides, the CDR3 is TGTGCCAGCAGCTTGTGGAACACTGAAGCTTTCTTT. Translated, it gives CASSLWNTEAFF.

The chain is built from TRBV4-3 and TRBJ2-7; no definite D call. The CDR3 has 13 residues. Germline-derived CDR1 and CDR2 are LGHNA and YSLEER. V was trimmed by 0 bases and J by 1 base, leaving 4 bases between them. The CDR3 bases are TGCGCCAGCAGCCAAGACCGTTCCTACGAGCAGTACTTC. Translated: CASSQDRSYEQYF.

CDR3 sequence (DNA): TGTGCCAGCATGGGCCCGAGGCAGAGATCTGGAAACACCATATATTTT. Protein sequence: CASMGPRQRSGNTIYF. This sequence joins TRBV28 and TRBJ1-3; no reliable D call. CDR1 and CDR2 (germline): MDHEN, SYDVKM. There are 16 residues in the CDR3. Deletions cut 7 bases from V and 1 base from J, with 17 bases between.

J is TRBJ2-5 and V is TRBV6-5; weak D call: TRBD1 (6 bases). Germline V gives CDR1 MNHEY, CDR2 SVGAGI. With 8 bases removed from V and 0 bases from J, the gap between germline ends came to 16 bases. The CDR3 has 15 residues. The CDR3 loop is CASVRTTGNQETQYF. CDR3 sequence (DNA): TGTGCCAGCGTACGTACAACAGGGAACCAAGAGACCCAGTACTTC.

V is TRBV29-1 and J is TRBJ2-7; perhaps D is TRBD1 or TRBD2 (5 bases each). Germline-derived CDR1 and CDR2 are SQVTM and ANQGSEA. The CDR3 is 11 amino acids. V shed 7 bases and J shed 3 bases, with 10 bases lying between them. The CDR3, as DNA: TGCAGCGGGAGGCAGGGCTACGAGCAGTACTTC. Residues: CSGRQGYEQYF.

This clone was detected a few times. The V and J genes are TRBV28 and TRBJ2-1; TRBD2 might be the D (5 bases). Germline CDR1 MDHEN, CDR2 SYDVKM. This CDR3 comprises 14 residues. V was cut by 7 bases and J by 0 bases, with 10 bases left in between. CDR3 bases: TGTGCCAGCACCTTCGCGGGCTCCTACAATGAGCAGTTCTTC. Amino acid sequence: CASTFAGSYNEQFF.

This clone occurred a few times. CDR3 bases: TGTGCCAGCTCGAGGGGCAGGGGCGCGAACTATGGCTACACCTTC. Translation: CASSRGRGANYGYTF. The chain joins TRBV9 to TRBJ1-2; possible D gene TRBD1, 6 bases. V was pared by 7 bases and J by 2 bases, with 18 bases between. Germline V lookup: CDR1 SGDLS, CDR2 YYNGEE. This CDR3 has 15 amino acids. Drawing the rest from reference TRBV9 and TRBJ1-2, the complete variable domain is DSGVTQTPKHLITATGQRVTLRCSPRSGDLSVYWYQQSLDQGLQFLIQYYNGEERAKGNILERFSAQQFPDLHSELNLSSLELGDSALYFCASSRGRGANYGYTFGSGTRLTVV.

This CDR3 reads CASSLGSGISGEQYF. The CDR3 nucleotides read TGTGCCAGCAGCTTGGGGTCGGGAATATCGGGGGAGCAGTACTTC. The chain links TRBV5-4 to TRBJ2-7, with a tentative D call TRBD2 (5 bases). The V end was cut by 0 bases, the J end by 7 bases, with 17 bases between. The germline CDR1 and CDR2 sequences are SGHNT and YYREEE (reference sequence). The CDR3 extends over 15 amino acids.

The J gene is TRBJ2-7, the V gene TRBV6-5, with 7 bases identical to TRBD2. The CDR3 runs 14 residues. The ends lost 0 bases at V and 6 bases at J; junction bases unmatched: 5. CDR1 is MNHEY, CDR2 SVGAGI, per germline. For the CDR3, the DNA is TGTGCCAGCAGTTACTCGGGGGGGGTGGGCGAGCAGTACGTC. Protein sequence: CASSYSGGVGEQYV.

The CDR3, as DNA: TGTGCCAGTAGTGGAGGGTCCGCAACTAATGAAAAACTGTTTTTT. Its translation is CASSGGSATNEKLFF. The genes are TRBV19 and TRBJ1-4, with D unresolved. Looked up from germline, CDR1 is LNHDA and CDR2 is SQIVND (reference sequence). The CDR3 is 15 residues long. The V gene lost 5 bases and the J gene lost 0 bases, with 10 bases spanning the gap. Looking up the rest from reference TRBV19 and TRBJ1-4 gives the full variable domain: DGGITQSPKYLFRKEGQNVTLSCEQNLNHDAMYWYRQDPGQGLRLIYYSQIVNDFQKGDIAEGYSVSREKKESFPLTVTSAQKNPTAFYLCASSGGSATNEKLFFGSGTQLSVL.

The V and J genes are TRBV7-6 and TRBJ2-3; D remains ambiguous. The V end was cut by 1 base, the J end by 8 bases, with 13 bases between. The germline CDR1 and CDR2 sequences are SGHVS and FNYEAQ. The CDR3 is made up of 14 amino acids. In nucleotides, the CDR3 is TGTGCCAGCAGCTTAGACAGTTCGGGCGGTACGCAGTATTTT. Translated: CASSLDSSGGTQYF.

The chain uses TRBV9 and TRBJ2-2; D could derive from TRBD1 or TRBD2 (6 bases each). Germline loops: CDR1 SGDLS, CDR2 YYNGEE. The CDR3 is made up of 17 amino acids. V was clipped by 3 bases and J by 0 bases, with 15 bases between them. CDR3 nucleotides: TGTGCCAGCAGCGGACGGGGGCTAAGTTCGAACACCGGGGAGCTGTTTTTT. Its protein product is CASSGRGLSSNTGELFF.

The table lists this clone with a few counts. The chain has TRBV28 and TRBJ1-1, with a tentative D call TRBD1 (6 bases). Trimming took 3 bases from V and 3 from J, leaving 17 bases between them. Germline CDR1 reads MDHEN; CDR2 reads SYDVKM. This CDR3 comprises 16 residues. The CDR3 nucleotides are TGTGCCAGCAGTTTGGGCGGGAACAGGGCGGACACTGAAGCTTTCTTT. This codes for CASSLGGNRADTEAFF. The full variable domain, completed using reference TRBV28 and TRBJ1-1, is DVKVTQSSRYLVKRTGEKVFLECVQDMDHENMFWYRQDPGLGLRLIYFSYDVKMKEKGDIPEGYSVSREKKERFSLILESASTNQTSMYLCASSLGGNRADTEAFFGQGTRLTVV.

This rearrangement joins TRBV28 to TRBJ1-2, with D perhaps matching TRBD1 (5 bases). The CDR3 totals 13 residues. Germline lookup yields CDR1 MDHEN and CDR2 SYDVKM. Trimming removed 2 bases from V and 3 bases from J, with 7 bases in between. CDR3: CASSLQTDYGYTF. CDR3 coding DNA: TGTGCCAGCAGTTTACAGACAGACTATGGCTACACCTTC.

The V call is TRBV18, the J call TRBJ2-3; 12 bases line up with TRBD2. Trimming cost V 5 bases and J 6 bases; bases outside gene matches: 6. There are 15 residues in the CDR3. Germline V gene lookup returns CDR1 KGHSH and CDR2 LQKENI. CDR3 nucleotide sequence: TGTGCCAGCTCAGGTGGACTAGCGGGATTGGATACGCAGTATTTT. It specifies CASSGGLAGLDTQYF.

The chain is built from TRBV6-5 and TRBJ2-5, with TRBD2 matching over 10 bases. CDR3 length: 15 residues. The germline CDR1 and CDR2 sequences are MNHEY and SVGAGI. V shed 10 bases, J shed 5 bases, and the junction held 13 bases outside the gene matches. The CDR3, as DNA: TGTGCCACCAAGCGGGAGGGCCTTTTTTGGGAGACCCAGTACTTC. Residues: CATKREGLFWETQYF.

This chain joins TRBV11-2 and TRBJ2-7; D call uncertain. The CDR3 is made up of 13 amino acids. V was clipped by 7 bases and J by 3 bases, with 13 bases between them. CDR1 and CDR2 (germline): SGHAT, FQNNGV. The CDR3 protein is CASTPPGVYEQYF. The DNA for the CDR3 is TGTGCCAGCACCCCACCCGGCGTCTACGAGCAGTACTTC.

The chain couples TRBV6-1 to TRBJ1-5, with 9 bases lining up with TRBD1. The V gene's germline CDR1 is MNHNS and CDR2 SASEGT. V trimming: 4 bases; J trimming: 0 bases; junction bases outside the gene matches: 10. This CDR3 has 18 residues. CDR3 coding DNA: TGTGCCAGCAGTGGAACAGGGGGCTTCACTCTTAGCAATCAGCCCCAGCATTTT. Protein: CASSGTGGFTLSNQPQHF.

The chain has TRBV6-4 and TRBJ2-5; TRBD1 matches at 7 bases. Looked up from germline, CDR1 is MRHNA and CDR2 is SNTAGT. With 8 bases clipped from V and 4 bases from J, the junction kept 13 bases outside the gene matches. This CDR3 comprises 15 residues. CDR3 nucleotide sequence: TGTGCCAGCCCTGACAGGGTTAAGGGGAGAGAGACCCAGTACTTC. It specifies CASPDRVKGRETQYF.

This clone occurred once. V is TRBV9 and J is TRBJ2-7, with 7 nucleotides matching TRBD1. The germline V gene encodes CDR1 SGDLS and CDR2 YYNGEE. Trimming cost V 0 bases and J 1 base; bases outside gene matches: 4. This CDR3 spans 15 amino acids. CDR3 amino acids: CASSVEGQNSYEQYF. CDR3 bases: TGTGCCAGCAGCGTAGAGGGACAGAATTCCTACGAGCAGTACTTC.

V gene TRBV13 combines with J gene TRBJ2-3, with unresolved D. The ends were cut back, 7 bases at V and 1 base at J, with 12 bases in the middle. Germline V gene data show CDR1 as PRHDT and CDR2 as FYEKMQ (reference sequence). This CDR3 is built from 14 residues. The chain's CDR3 is CASNNPTGTDTQYF. The CDR3 DNA is TGTGCCAGCAACAACCCGACGGGCACAGATACGCAGTATTTT.

V is TRBV6-6 and J is TRBJ1-5; tentative D call: TRBD1 (5 bases). Germline-derived CDR1 and CDR2 are MNHNY and SVGAGI (reference sequence). The germline V and J ends were trimmed by 6 bases and 4 bases, with 16 bases remaining between them. The CDR3 sequence is 15 residues long. In nucleotides, the CDR3 is TGTGCCAGCAGCGACCCCGACAGCGTAAATCAGCCCCAGCATTTT. This gives the protein CASSDPDSVNQPQHF.

The rearrangement uses TRBV27 and TRBJ2-2; 7 bases agree with TRBD1. The CDR3 runs to 18 residues. Germline CDR1 is MNHEY and CDR2 is SMNVEV (reference sequence). V shed 9 bases, J shed 1 base, and the junction held 17 bases outside the gene matches. The CDR3 coding sequence is TGTGCCAGGGCACCCCCGGGACAGTTAGTCAGGAACACCGGGGAGCTGTTTTTT. The encoded protein is CARAPPGQLVRNTGELFF.

This clone was recorded only once. V gene TRBV20-1 combines with J gene TRBJ2-7; 9 positions agree with TRBD1. Germline CDR1 is DFQATT and CDR2 is SNEGSKA (reference sequence). With 5 bases clipped from V and 6 bases from J, the junction kept 2 bases outside the gene matches. CDR3 length equals 11 residues. The chain's CDR3 is CSALTGGEQYV. CDR3 DNA: TGCAGTGCTCTGACAGGGGGCGAGCAGTACGTC.